This T cell receptor beta chain is from a study of T cells after yellow fever vaccination. Study as a whole: SMART-Seq v4 Ultra Low Input prepared the low-cell-number fractions. Study results and caveats: Though it reached lower strength, the secondary response hit its peak faster, day 5 versus 15. Post-booster samples contained most primary-vaccination clones (about 95% CD4, around 90% CD8).

The CDR3 length is 21 residues. Germline CDR1 and CDR2: DFQATT and SNEGSKA (reference sequence). V lost 4 bases, J lost 4 bases, and 28 bases stayed unmatched. In making TCR cDNA, 5'RACE template switching added a universal primer site and UMIs to it. TCRdb analysed the 5' RACE reads with MiXCR anew, one entry per CDR3 protein. Of 620,000 or so distinct CDR3 sequences in the sample, around an eighth were seen once. This clonotype was seen at least ten times. Its specificity is not known. V is TRBV20-1 and J is TRBJ2-5; 9 positions match TRBD1. Here the sequenced sample was PBMCs, taken on the day of the yellow fever booster vaccination. The origin of this receptor is a man aged 25 to 40 who received the YFV17D yellow fever vaccine. The CDR3 DNA follows: TGCAGTGCTACCGGCGGGGACAGGGTCGCTCTAGCCGCTGGGCCCCCAGAGACCCAGTACTTC. It translates to CSATGGDRVALAAGPPETQYF.